This entry concerns a single TCR beta chain. Its antigen is unknown. Germline loops: CDR1 WNHNN, CDR2 SYGVQD (reference sequence). Trimming cost V 4 bases and J 1 base, with 7 bases left between them. The CDR3 has 13 residues. Treatment noted: roughly ten-day PBMC culture with coronavirus spike peptide pools or control peptides (ViraFEST assay). The sample comes from a study of vaccination and CD4 T cells after COVID-19. Cultured CD4+ T cell DNA was sequenced using the Oncomine TCR Beta short-read assay. TCRdb processed the PCR reads anew with MiXCR; each CDR3 protein has one entry. The table has about 23,000 distinct CDR3 sequences, under 55% seen once; the top ten hold 19%.

The TCR comes from a human donor who received a COVID-19 vaccine. The rearrangement joins TRBV10-1 to TRBJ1-1; D remains ambiguous. The material was CD4+ T cells from blood, cultured in vitro, obtained before SARS-CoV-2 vaccination. The CDR3 protein is CASSGRWNTEAFF. The CDR3 DNA is TGCGCCAGCAGTGGACGCTGGAACACTGAAGCTTTCTTT.